This TCR beta chain was obtained from a study of CD8 T cells in ankylosing spondylitis. The study's findings and limits: Clones that were linked to disease were CD8+ and were relatively rare in peripheral blood. A number of the motif variants had already been described in reactive arthritis synovial fluid and blood.

Preparation of TCR beta libraries was done by quantitative 5'-RACE with molecular barcodes. Using its own MiXCR run on the 5' RACE reads, TCRdb lists one record per CDR3 protein. In the table there are 180,000 or so distinct CDR3 sequences, approximately 10% of which are singletons. As for this clonotype: Its specificity is unknown.

V was shortened by 5 bases and J by 4 bases, with 16 bases between the two germline ends. CDR1 and CDR2 from the germline V gene are SSHAT and FNYEAQ (reference sequence). The CDR3 is 15 residues long. The sequencing input was blood, either unsorted or a sorted T cell fraction (not recorded which). This chain links TRBV7-7 with TRBJ2-3; D call uncertain. The TCR comes from a male donor with ankylosing spondylitis or in good health (not recorded which). The CDR3 reads CASSPSGPWADTQYF. The CDR3 region has the DNA TGTGCCAGCAGCCCCTCCGGCCCCTGGGCAGATACGCAGTATTTT.